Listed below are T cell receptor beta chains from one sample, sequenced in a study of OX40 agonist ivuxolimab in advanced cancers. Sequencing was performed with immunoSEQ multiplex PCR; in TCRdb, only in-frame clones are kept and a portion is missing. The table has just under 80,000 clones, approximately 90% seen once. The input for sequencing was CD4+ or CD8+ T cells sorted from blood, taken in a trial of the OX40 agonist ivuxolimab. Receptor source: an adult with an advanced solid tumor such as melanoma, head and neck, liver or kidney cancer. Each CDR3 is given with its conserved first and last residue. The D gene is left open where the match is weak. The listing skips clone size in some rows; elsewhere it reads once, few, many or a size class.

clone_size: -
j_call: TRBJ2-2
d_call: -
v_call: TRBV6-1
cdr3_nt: TGTGCCAGCAGTGGAGCGGCATTGAACACCGGGGAGCTGTTTTTT
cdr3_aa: CASSGAALNTGELFF

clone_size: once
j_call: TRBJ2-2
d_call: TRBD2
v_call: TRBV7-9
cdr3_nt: TGTGCCAGCAGCTTAGCGCACAATAGCGGGAGATGGGTACCCGGGGAGCTGTTTTTT
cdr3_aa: CASSLAHNSGRWVPGELFF

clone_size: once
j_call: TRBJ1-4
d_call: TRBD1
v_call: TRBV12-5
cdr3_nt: TGTGCTAGTGGCCCGGGACAGGGTAATGAAAAACTGTTTTTT
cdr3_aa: CASGPGQGNEKLFF

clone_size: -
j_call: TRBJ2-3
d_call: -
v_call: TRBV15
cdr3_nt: TGTGCCACCAGCAGAGATATCGGGCTAGCAGATACGCAGTATTTT
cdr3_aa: CATSRDIGLADTQYF

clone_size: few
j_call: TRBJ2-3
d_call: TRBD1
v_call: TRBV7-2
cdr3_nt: TGTGCCAGCAGCAAACAGGGGAGCGGCAGCACAGATACGCAGTATTTT
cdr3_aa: CASSKQGSGSTDTQYF

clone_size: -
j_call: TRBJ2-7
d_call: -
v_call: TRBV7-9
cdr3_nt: TGTGCCAGCACCCGGGGCCCCTACGAGCAGTACTTC
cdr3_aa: CASTRGPYEQYF

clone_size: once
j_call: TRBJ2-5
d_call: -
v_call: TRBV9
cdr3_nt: TGTGCCAGCAGCGCCCGGGGGCAAGAGACCCAGTACTTC
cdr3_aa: CASSARGQETQYF

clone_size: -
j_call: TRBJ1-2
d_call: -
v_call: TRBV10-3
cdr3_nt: TGTGCCATCTTGTCACAGGGCTCGGATGGCTACACCTTC
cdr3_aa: CAILSQGSDGYTF

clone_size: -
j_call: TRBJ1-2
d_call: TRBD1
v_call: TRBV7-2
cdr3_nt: TGTGCCAGCAGCCTTCTGTTCAGGGGGCGGGACTATGGCTACACCTTC
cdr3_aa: CASSLLFRGRDYGYTF

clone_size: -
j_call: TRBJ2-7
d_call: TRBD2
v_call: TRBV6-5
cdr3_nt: TGTGCCAGCAGTTTTAGCGGGAGGTCCTTGGAGCAGTACTTC
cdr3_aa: CASSFSGRSLEQYF

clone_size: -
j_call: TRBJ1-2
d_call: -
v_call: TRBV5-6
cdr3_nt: TGTGCCAGCAGCCAGATTTCTCTAGATGGCTACACCTTC
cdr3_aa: CASSQISLDGYTF

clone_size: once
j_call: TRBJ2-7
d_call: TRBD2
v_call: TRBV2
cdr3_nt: TGTGCCAGCGGGGGGGATGGGGACGAGCAGTACTTC
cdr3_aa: CASGGDGDEQYF

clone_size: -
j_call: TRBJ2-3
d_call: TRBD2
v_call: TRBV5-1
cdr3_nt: TGCGCCAGCAGCTTTGGGACTAGCGGGGACACAGATACGCAGTATTTT
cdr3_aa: CASSFGTSGDTDTQYF

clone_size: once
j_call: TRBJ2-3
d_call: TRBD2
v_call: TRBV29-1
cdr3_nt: TGCAGCGTTGCGCTGACTAGCGGGACAGATACGCAGTATTTT
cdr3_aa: CSVALTSGTDTQYF

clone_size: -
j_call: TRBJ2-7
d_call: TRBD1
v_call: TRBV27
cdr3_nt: TGTGCCAGCAGCCGACAGGGGGGATCCTACGAGCAGTACTTC
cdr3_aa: CASSRQGGSYEQYF

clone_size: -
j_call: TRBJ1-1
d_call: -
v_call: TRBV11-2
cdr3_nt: TGTGCCAGCAGCTTAGGGGGCTTAACTGAAGCTTTCTTT
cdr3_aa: CASSLGGLTEAFF

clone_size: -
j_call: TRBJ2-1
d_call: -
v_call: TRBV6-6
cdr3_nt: TGTGCCACCGAAAGTACTAGCAATGAGCAGTTCTTC
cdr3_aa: CATESTSNEQFF

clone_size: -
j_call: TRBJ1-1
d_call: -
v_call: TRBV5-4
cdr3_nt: TGTGCCAGCAGCACCCCCCCACACACTGAAGCTTTCTTT
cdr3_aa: CASSTPPHTEAFF

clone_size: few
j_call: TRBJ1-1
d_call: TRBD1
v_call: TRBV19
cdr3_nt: TGTGCCAGTAGTATGGACAGGGGAGGGACTGAAGCTTTCTTT
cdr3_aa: CASSMDRGGTEAFF

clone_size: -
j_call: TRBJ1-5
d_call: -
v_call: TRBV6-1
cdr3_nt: TGTGCCAGCACCCCTTTAGATCCAGGCAATCAGCCCCAGCATTTT
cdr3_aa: CASTPLDPGNQPQHF

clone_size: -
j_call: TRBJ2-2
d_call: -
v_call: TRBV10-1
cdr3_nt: TGCGCCAGCAGGGCTCTGAACACCGGGGAGCTGTTTTTT
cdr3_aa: CASRALNTGELFF

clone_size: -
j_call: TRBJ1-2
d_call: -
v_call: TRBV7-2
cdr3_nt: TGTGCCAGCAGCTTAGAGACGGGGCCCTATGGCTACACCTTC
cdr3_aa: CASSLETGPYGYTF

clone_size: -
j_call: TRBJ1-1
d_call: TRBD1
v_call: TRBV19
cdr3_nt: TGTGCCAGTAGCTTTCCGGGACAGGGGAATACTGAAGCTTTCTTT
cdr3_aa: CASSFPGQGNTEAFF

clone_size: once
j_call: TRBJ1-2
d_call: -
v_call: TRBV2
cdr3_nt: TGTGCCAGCAGTGATACAAGTAAATATGGCTACACCTTC
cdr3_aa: CASSDTSKYGYTF

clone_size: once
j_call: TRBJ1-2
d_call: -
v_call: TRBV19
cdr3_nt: TGTGCCAGTAGTATAGATTGGAGGGACCACGCTAACTATGGCTACACCTTC
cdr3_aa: CASSIDWRDHANYGYTF

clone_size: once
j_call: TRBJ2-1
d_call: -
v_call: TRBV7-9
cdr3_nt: TGTGCCAGCACTGCCGGTAATAATGAGCAGTTCTTC
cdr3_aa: CASTAGNNEQFF

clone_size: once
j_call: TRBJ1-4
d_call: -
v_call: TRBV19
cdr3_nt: TGTGCCAGTAGCTTCGGGTTTTATGCGGAGGAAAAACTGTTTTTT
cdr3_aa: CASSFGFYAEEKLFF

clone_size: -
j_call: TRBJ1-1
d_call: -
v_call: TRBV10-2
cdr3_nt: TGCGCCAGCAGTGGGGCCCTCCCGGACACTGAAGCTTTCTTT
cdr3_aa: CASSGALPDTEAFF

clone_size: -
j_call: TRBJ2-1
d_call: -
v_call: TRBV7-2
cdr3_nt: TGTGCCAGCAGCCTCATAGCGACCCCGCAGTTCTTC
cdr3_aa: CASSLIATPQFF

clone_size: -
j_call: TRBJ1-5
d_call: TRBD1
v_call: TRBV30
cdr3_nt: TGTGCCTGGAGTGTAAGTCGAGGGGGACAGCCGAAAATCAATCAGCCCCAGCATTTT
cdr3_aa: CAWSVSRGGQPKINQPQHF

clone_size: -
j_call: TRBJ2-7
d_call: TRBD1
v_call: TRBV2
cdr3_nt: TGTGCCAGCTATGAGGGGGCGAAGGAGCAGTACTTC
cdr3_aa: CASYEGAKEQYF

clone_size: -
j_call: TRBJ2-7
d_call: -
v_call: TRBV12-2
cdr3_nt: TGTGCAAGTCGCCTAAAAGGCCCCCGGGCGGGAGCCGACTACGAGCAGTACTTC
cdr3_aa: CASRLKGPRAGADYEQYF

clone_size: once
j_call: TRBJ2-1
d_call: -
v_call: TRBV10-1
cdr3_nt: TGCGCCAGCAGTACGGGACCCCACAATGAGCAGTTCTTC
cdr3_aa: CASSTGPHNEQFF

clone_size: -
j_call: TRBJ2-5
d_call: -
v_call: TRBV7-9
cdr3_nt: TGTGCCAGCAGTCCAGGACCGACCTACGAGACCCAGTACTTC
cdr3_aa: CASSPGPTYETQYF

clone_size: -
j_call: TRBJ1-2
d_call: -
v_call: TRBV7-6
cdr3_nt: TGTGCCAGCAGTAACACGGTGGGGTATGGCTACACCTTC
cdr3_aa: CASSNTVGYGYTF

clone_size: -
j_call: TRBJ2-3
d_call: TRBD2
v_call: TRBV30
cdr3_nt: TGTGCCTGGAGCAAAATAGCGGGAGGTACAGATACGCAGTATTTT
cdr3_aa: CAWSKIAGGTDTQYF

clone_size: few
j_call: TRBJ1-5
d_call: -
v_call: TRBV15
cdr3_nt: TGTGCCACCAGCTTGGGGTCGTTTGGCAATCAGCCCCAGCATTTT
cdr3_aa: CATSLGSFGNQPQHF

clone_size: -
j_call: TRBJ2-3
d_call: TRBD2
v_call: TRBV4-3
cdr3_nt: TGCGCCAGCAGCCAAGATCGACTAGCCGCAGATACGCAGTATTTT
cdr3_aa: CASSQDRLAADTQYF

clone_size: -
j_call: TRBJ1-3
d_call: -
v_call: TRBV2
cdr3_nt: TGTGCCAGCAGTGAGCGTCTTCCTGGAAACACCATATATTTT
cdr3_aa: CASSERLPGNTIYF

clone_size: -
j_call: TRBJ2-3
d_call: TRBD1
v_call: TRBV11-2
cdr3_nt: TGTGCCAGCAGCGGCGACAGGGGAGATACGCAGTATTTT
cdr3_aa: CASSGDRGDTQYF

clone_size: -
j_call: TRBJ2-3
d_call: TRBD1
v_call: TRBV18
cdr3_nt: TGTGCCAGCTCAGAACCGGGACAGGGGACAGATACGCAGTATTTT
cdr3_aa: CASSEPGQGTDTQYF

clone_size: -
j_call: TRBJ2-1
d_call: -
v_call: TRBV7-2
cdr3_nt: TGTGCCAGCAGCTTAGATTGGCAGTTCAATGAGCAGTTCTTC
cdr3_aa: CASSLDWQFNEQFF

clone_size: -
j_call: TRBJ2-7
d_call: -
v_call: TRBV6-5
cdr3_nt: TGTGCCAGCAGCTCCTGGGCACGGCTCCACGAGCAGTACTTC
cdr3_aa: CASSSWARLHEQYF

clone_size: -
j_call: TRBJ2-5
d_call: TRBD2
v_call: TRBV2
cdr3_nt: TGTGCCAGCAGGGAAGCGGGAGGGCAGGGGACCCAGTACTTC
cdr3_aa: CASREAGGQGTQYF

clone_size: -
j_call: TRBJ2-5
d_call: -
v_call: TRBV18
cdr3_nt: TGTGCCAGCTCATCCCGGGACCAAGAGACCCAGTACTTC
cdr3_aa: CASSSRDQETQYF

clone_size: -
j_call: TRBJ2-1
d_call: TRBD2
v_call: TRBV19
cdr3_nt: TGTGCCAGTGGGACTAGCGGGAGCTCCTACAATGAGCAGTTCTTC
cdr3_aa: CASGTSGSSYNEQFF

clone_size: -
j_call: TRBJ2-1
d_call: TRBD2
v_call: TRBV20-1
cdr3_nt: TGCAGTGCTAGAGCAGGTGGGAGGGGGTTCTTC
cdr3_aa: CSARAGGRGFF

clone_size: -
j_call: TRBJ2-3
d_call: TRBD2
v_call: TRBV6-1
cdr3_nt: TGTGCCAGCAGTCTGCTAGCGGGAGGGCCGAATACGCAGTATTTT
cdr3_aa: CASSLLAGGPNTQYF

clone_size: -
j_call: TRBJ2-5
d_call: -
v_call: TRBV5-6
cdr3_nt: TGTGCCAGCAGCCGAGGGGGCCCGCGCGGGGTTCTAGAGGGAGAGACCCAGTACTTC
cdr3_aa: CASSRGGPRGVLEGETQYF

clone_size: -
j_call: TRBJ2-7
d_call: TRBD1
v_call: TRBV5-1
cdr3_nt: TGCGCCAGCAGCTCCGGCGGGACAGGGGGCGAGCAGTACTTC
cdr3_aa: CASSSGGTGGEQYF

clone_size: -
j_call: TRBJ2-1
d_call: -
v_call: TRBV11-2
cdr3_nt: TGTGCCAGCAGCTTAGCTAGGAGCTCCTACAATGAGCAGTTCTTC
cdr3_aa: CASSLARSSYNEQFF

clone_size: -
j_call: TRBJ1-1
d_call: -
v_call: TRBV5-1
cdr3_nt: TGCGCCAGCAGCGCACAGGCCGACACTGAAGCTTTCTTT
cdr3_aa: CASSAQADTEAFF

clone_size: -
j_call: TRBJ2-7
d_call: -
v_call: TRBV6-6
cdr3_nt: TGTGCCAGCAGTTACTCGGCGGGATTGGGGTACGAGCAGTACTTC
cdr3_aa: CASSYSAGLGYEQYF

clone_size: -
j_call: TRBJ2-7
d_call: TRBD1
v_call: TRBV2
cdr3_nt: TGTGCCAGCGCTATCATGGGACAGGACTACGAGCAGTACTTC
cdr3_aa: CASAIMGQDYEQYF

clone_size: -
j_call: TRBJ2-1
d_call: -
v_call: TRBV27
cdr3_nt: TGTGCCAGCAGTTTAAGGCAGGAGCAGTTCTTC
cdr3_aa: CASSLRQEQFF

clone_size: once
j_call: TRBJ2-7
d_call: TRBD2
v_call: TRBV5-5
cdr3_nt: TGTGCCAGCAGTTCCGGACTAGCGGGAGGGCTGTACGAGCAGTACTTC
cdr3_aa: CASSSGLAGGLYEQYF

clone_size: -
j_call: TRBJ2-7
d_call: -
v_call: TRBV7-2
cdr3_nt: TGTGCCAGCAGCCTGGACAGATTCTCCTACGAGCAGTACTTC
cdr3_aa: CASSLDRFSYEQYF

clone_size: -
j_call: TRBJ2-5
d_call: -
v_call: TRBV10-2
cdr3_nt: TGCGCCAGCAGGGAAGGGCCATGGGAGACCCAGTACTTC
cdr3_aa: CASREGPWETQYF